A single sample gave rise to the 12 T cell receptor beta chains below, sequenced in a study of response to subunit inactivated influenza vaccine. TCRdb re-called the RT-PCR reads with MiXCR, one entry per CDR3 protein. The sample shows 860,000 or so distinct CDR3 sequences, 21% of them seen only once. The sequencing used PBMCs from blood, collected around 5 days after vaccination. The receptor set was obtained from a man aged 50 or older who received an inactivated influenza vaccine.

This clonotype has a handful of counts. The J gene is TRBJ1-6, the V gene TRBV20-1, with 9 bases aligning to TRBD1. Germline CDR1 and CDR2: DFQATT and SNEGSKA (reference sequence). The CDR3 is made up of 14 amino acids. J gave up 10 bases and V 8 bases, and 12 bases lay outside the gene matches. The CDR3 is CSPTDRGYGSPLHF. In DNA form, the CDR3 reads TGCAGTCCGACGGACAGGGGTTATGGATCACCCCTCCACTTT.

The chain has TRBV15 and TRBJ2-5; D gene uncertain. This CDR3 is 15 amino acids long. The V end was cut by 0 bases, the J end by 1 base, with 9 bases between. The germline V gene encodes CDR1 LNHNV and CDR2 YYDKDF (reference sequence). In DNA, the CDR3 is TGTGCCACCAGCAGAGATATTGCAGCCCAAGAGACCCAGTACTTC. Its protein is CATSRDIAAQETQYF.

In this sample, this clonotype turned up a few times. V is TRBV6-5 and J is TRBJ2-7; D is perhaps TRBD1 or TRBD2 (5 bases each). Germline CDR1 MNHEY, CDR2 SVGAGI. This CDR3 has 15 amino acids. Deletions cut 3 bases from V and 4 bases from J, with 16 bases between. The CDR3 sequence is CASSYNRVREYEQYF. In nucleotides, the CDR3 is TGTGCCAGCAGTTATAATCGTGTCAGGGAGTACGAGCAGTACTTC.

This clonotype has just a few counts. V is TRBV12-3 or TRBV12-4 and J is TRBJ2-3, with D perhaps matching TRBD2 (5 bases). V was shortened by 5 bases and J by 3 bases, with 12 bases between the two germline ends. The CDR3 totals 14 residues. The CDR3 nucleotides read TGTGCCAGCAGTAGGTGGGAGAGGACAGATACGCAGTATTTT. Amino acids: CASSRWERTDTQYF.

The CDR3 loop is CASREAHTDTQYF. The CDR3 DNA is TGCGCCAGCAGGGAGGCCCACACAGATACGCAGTATTTT. The J gene is TRBJ2-3, the V gene TRBV5-1; TRBD2 is a possible D gene (5 bases). CDR3 length equals 13 residues. Germline assignment: CDR1 SGHRS and CDR2 YFSETQ. With 5 bases removed from V and 2 bases from J, the gap between germline ends came to 9 bases.

This rearrangement joins TRBV5-1 to TRBJ2-3; 7 positions match TRBD1. This CDR3 spans 16 amino acids. With V trimmed by 0 bases and J by 5 bases, 9 bases remained unmatched. Per germline, CDR1 SGHRS and CDR2 YFSETQ. As DNA, the CDR3 is TGCGCCAGCAGCTTGGCTGGCTCGGGACAGCTAGATACGCAGTATTTT. Translation: CASSLAGSGQLDTQYF.

CDR3 DNA sequence: TGCAGTGCTACCTCTGGAACAATGAACACTGAAGCTTTCTTT. Protein sequence: CSATSGTMNTEAFF. The gene calls are TRBV20-1 and TRBJ1-1, with D unclear. This CDR3 has 14 amino acids. Germline CDR1 reads DFQATT; CDR2 reads SNEGSKA (reference sequence). Trimming stripped 4 bases from V and 0 bases from J, with 12 bases between.

This clonotype appeared a few times. This sequence joins TRBV11-2 and TRBJ2-3; 12 nucleotides align to TRBD1. Trimming cost V 3 bases and J 4 bases; bases outside gene matches: 11. There are 18 residues in the CDR3. The germline CDR1 and CDR2 sequences are SGHAT and FQNNGV. CDR3: CASSFRTYRDRGPDTQYF. The CDR3 nucleotides read TGTGCCAGCAGCTTCCGTACGTACCGGGACAGGGGGCCAGATACGCAGTATTTT. Combining the CDR3 with reference TRBV11-2 and TRBJ2-3 gives the whole variable domain EAGVAQSPRYKIIEKRQSVAFWCNPISGHATLYWYQQILGQGPKLLIQFQNNGVVDDSQLPKDRFSAERLKGVDSTLKIQPAKLEDSAVYLCASSFRTYRDRGPDTQYFGPGTRLTVL.

This clonotype came up a few times. The chain is built from TRBV25-1 and TRBJ2-5; D call uncertain. There are 13 residues in the CDR3. Trimming took 6 bases from V and 5 from J, leaving 13 bases between them. CDR1 is MGHDK, CDR2 SYGVNS, per germline. CDR3 in amino acids: CASSPKGSETQYF. The CDR3 nucleotides read TGTGCCAGCAGCCCAAAGGGATCGGAGACCCAGTACTTC.

This clonotype was detected a few times. The CDR3 bases are TGTGCCAGCAGCTCCCGACCTCAGAGCTCCTACAATGAGCAGTTCTTC. Encoded protein: CASSSRPQSSYNEQFF. The V and J genes are TRBV5-5 and TRBJ2-1; D not resolved. The CDR3 has 16 residues. CDR1 SGHKS and CDR2 YYEKEE come from the germline V gene (reference sequence). V was trimmed by 3 bases and J by 0 bases, leaving 13 bases between them.

The chain recombines TRBV6-1 with TRBJ2-3; D gene unclear. The CDR3 length is 15 residues. V was clipped by 5 bases and J by 0 bases, with 12 bases between them. The V gene's germline CDR1 is MNHNS and CDR2 SASEGT. CDR3 sequence: CASSPDGSSTDTQYF. In DNA form, the CDR3 reads TGTGCCAGCAGTCCGGACGGTTCTAGCACAGATACGCAGTATTTT.

This sequence joins TRBV12-5 and TRBJ2-6; D is unclear. Germline values: CDR1 LGHNT, CDR2 FRNRAP. The CDR3 runs 15 residues. Trimming took 6 bases from V and 0 from J, leaving 9 bases between them. CDR3 amino acids: CASGRYLSGANVLTF. Written as DNA, the CDR3 is TGTGCTAGTGGGAGGTACCTCTCTGGGGCCAACGTCCTGACTTTC.